This T cell receptor (beta chain) came from a study of glioma-infiltrating T cells after dendritic cell vaccination (dated by TCRdb to 2016 to 2018). Some background on the complete study: A cohort of 15 or so glioblastoma patients from Phase I and II dendritic cell vaccination trials was included, of whom 9 were newly diagnosed and 6 had recurrent disease. Between about 2002 and 2013, patients were given autologous tumor lysate-pulsed dendritic cell vaccination. The vaccine consisted of monocyte-derived dendritic cells cultured roughly 7 days with IL-4 and GM-CSF, then pulsed overnight with autologous tumor lysate. In glioblastoma patients vaccinated with dendritic cells, deep sequencing of TCR beta CDR3 regions served to measure tumor-infiltrating lymphocyte content and to compare repertoires between tumor and blood. Survival after dendritic cell vaccination was correlated with TCR sequencing metrics, such as TIL content and the overlap between tumor and blood repertoires. Three intradermal dendritic cell vaccine injections were administered to patients at biweekly intervals in the arm below the axilla. The paper as a whole reports these results and caveats: The three-group TCR overlap response model was described as speculative and requiring prospective validation. The cohort was small and heterogeneous, few patients had complete blood and tumor sets, and even fewer had initial-recurrent tumor pairs. Higher estimated pretreatment TIL content predicted longer time to progression and overall survival after dendritic cell vaccination. TCR clonality showed no direct relationship with survival, which suggests that a diverse polyclonal response may matter.

The time point label corresponds to: after dendritic cell vaccination, including at tumor progression/relapse. To be selected, patients needed enough residual fresh-frozen tumor tissue and more than two years of available survival data. An isocitrate dehydrogenase mutation was not carried by any of the glioblastoma patients, although molecular status was otherwise variable. PBMC were collected before vaccination, two weeks after the third vaccination, and at tumor progression when it occurred. The Qiagen DNeasy Blood extraction Kit was used for extraction of genomic DNA. The germline V gene gives CDR1 as SNHLY and CDR2 as FYNNEI. The junction shows trimming of 6 bases on V and 8 bases on J, and the gene matches do not reach 10 bases of it. The cysteine opens and the phenylalanine closes a CDR3 of 14 amino acids. The entry retains the CDR3 DNA only, 42 bases that are in frame from base 1. The immunoSEQ assay amplified TCRB CDR3 regions from roughly 2 micrograms of genomic DNA, or from all available DNA when less than that amount was available. Multiplex PCR used 60 forward primers for TCR V beta segments and 13 reverse primers for J beta segments. To estimate reads per starting template, synthetic control templates were spiked into each sample at limiting dilution. Reads of 87 bp were generated by sequencing on the Illumina HiSeq System. Turning to the authors' computational methods: PCR and sequencing errors were removed by merging closely related sequences with a nearest neighbor algorithm. TCR overlap was defined as the percentage of unique tumor TCR beta sequences that were also present in the same patient's peripheral blood. TCRdb mirrors the immuneACCESS table, restricted to in-frame sequences. Some clones are absent from its copies; in checked studies, under half trace to an unresolved V gene, and the reason for the others is unknown. That table supplies the V and J calls and clone size; D and trimming were determined from the DNA. In this sample the table shows around 78,000 clones, approximately 81% of which occur a single time. The biggest ten clones account for around 9.3% of the sample.

Notes on this clone: The specificity of this receptor is unknown. No much larger clone exists at a distance of one base, and base qualities are not known.

This sequence uses TRBV2 and TRBJ2-4, and 7 bases in between align with TRBD1. The TCR was taken from a human donor with glioblastoma. The source material was blood, sampled after dendritic cell vaccination. The CDR3 protein is CASSGQADGDIQYF. The DNA is as follows: TGTGCCAGCAGCGGACAGGCCGATGGGGACATTCAGTACTTC.